The 31 T cell receptor beta chains listed next were all sequenced from one sample in a study of blood T cell repertoires in COVID-19. Clones were sequenced by immunoSEQ multiplex PCR, and TCRdb holds only the in-frame ones, with some missing. The table has roughly 42,000 clones, around 90% seen once; the top ten hold 4.3%. Sequencing input: peripheral blood. The receptors were gathered from a man aged 60-69 years with acute or convalescent COVID-19.

The genes are TRBV25-1 and TRBJ2-2; TRBD1 might be the D (5 bases). Trimming removed 1 base from V and 0 bases from J, with 9 bases in between. Germline loops: CDR1 MGHDK, CDR2 SYGVNS. This CDR3 has 16 amino acids. CDR3 in amino acids: CASSEFRTPNTGELFF. The CDR3 DNA follows: TGTGCCAGCAGTGAATTTCGGACACCGAACACCGGGGAGCTGTTTTTT. Looking up the rest from reference TRBV25-1 and TRBJ2-2 gives the full variable domain: EADIYQTPRYLVIGTGKKITLECSQTMGHDKMYWYQQDPGMELHLIHYSYGVNSTEKGDLSSESTVSRIRTEHFPLTLESARPSHTSQYLCASSEFRTPNTGELFFGEGSRLTVL.

This clone was seen a single time. The rearrangement uses TRBV5-1 and TRBJ2-5; D is perhaps TRBD2 (5 bases). The CDR3 consists of 15 residues. Per germline, CDR1 SGHRS and CDR2 YFSETQ. V was clipped by 1 base and J by 2 bases, with 12 bases between them. CDR3: CASSLNRGGQETQYF. The CDR3 DNA reads as TGCGCCAGCAGCTTGAACAGAGGCGGGCAAGAGACCCAGTACTTC.

The V gene is TRBV19, the J gene TRBJ1-5, with 7 bases fitting TRBD1. The ends lost 7 bases at V and 7 bases at J; junction bases unmatched: 16. Germline V gives CDR1 LNHDA, CDR2 SQIVND (reference sequence). The CDR3 is 16 amino acids. CDR3 in DNA: TGTGCCAGTACCGACACCAACAGGGGAGTTAGGCAGCCCCAGCATTTT. Translated: CASTDTNRGVRQPQHF.

The chain links TRBV5-4 to TRBJ2-7; TRBD1 matches 11 bases. Germline loops: CDR1 SGHNT, CDR2 YYREEE (reference sequence). J lost 7 bases, V lost 4 bases, and 10 bases had no gene match. CDR3 size: 15 residues. The CDR3 nucleotides are TGTGCCAGCAGCCCCGGGACAGGGGGATTCTCTGAGCAGTACTTC. Translated, it gives CASSPGTGGFSEQYF.

The chain uses TRBV6-6 and TRBJ1-5; unclear D gene. This CDR3 has 15 amino acids. The germline V gene has CDR1 MNHNY and CDR2 SVGAGI (reference sequence). V was shortened by 10 bases and J by 5 bases, with 21 bases between the two germline ends. CDR3 in DNA: TGTGCCATCGGATCTGGGAGCTCCCCCGATCAGCCCCAGCATTTT. This encodes CAIGSGSSPDQPQHF.

The chain combines TRBV18 with TRBJ2-1; D ambiguous. Deletions cut 2 bases from V and 3 bases from J, with 11 bases between. This CDR3 spans 15 amino acids. The V gene's germline CDR1 is KGHSH and CDR2 LQKENI. In nucleotides, the CDR3 is TGTGCCAGCTCACCAGGCCAATCCGACTACAATGAGCAGTTCTTC. Residues: CASSPGQSDYNEQFF.

The V call is TRBV5-1, the J call TRBJ2-7; TRBD1 aligns across 11 bases. After removal of 4 bases from V and 3 bases from J, the junction contained 21 bases not matched to a gene. The CDR3 consists of 20 residues. Per germline, CDR1 SGHRS and CDR2 YFSETQ. CDR3 region: CASSPSEGVRTGGNYYEQYF. CDR3 DNA sequence: TGCGCCAGCAGCCCTTCTGAAGGGGTACGGACAGGGGGCAATTACTACGAGCAGTACTTC.

V usage is TRBV5-4 and J usage is TRBJ2-1; TRBD2 matches 8 bases. CDR1 and CDR2 from the germline V gene are SGHNT and YYREEE (reference sequence). The CDR3 loop spans 15 amino acids. V trimming: 2 bases; J trimming: 2 bases; junction bases outside the gene matches: 3. For the CDR3, the DNA is TGTGCCAGCAGCTTCCGGGGGGGGGCCTACAATGAGCAGTTCTTC. Its translation is CASSFRGGAYNEQFF. Using reference TRBV5-4 and TRBJ2-1 for the parts outside the CDR3, the full variable domain is ETGVTQSPTHLIKTRGQQVTLRCSSQSGHNTVSWYQQALGQGPQFIFQYYREEENGRGNFPPRFSGLQFPNYSSELNVNALELDDSALYLCASSFRGGAYNEQFFGPGTRLTVL.

The rearrangement joins TRBV2 to TRBJ1-5; D remains unclear. The CDR3 has 12 amino acids. CDR1 is SNHLY, CDR2 FYNNEI, per germline. Deletions cut 8 bases from V and 4 bases from J, with 9 bases between. The CDR3 loop is CASSVTNQPQHF. DNA of the CDR3: TGTGCCAGCTCGGTCACTAATCAGCCCCAGCATTTT.

This clone was detected only once. The gene calls are TRBV12-3 or TRBV12-4 and TRBJ1-2, with 8 bases matching TRBD1. The CDR3 loop spans 13 amino acids. Trimming removed 9 bases from V and 4 bases from J; junction bases left unmatched: 7. In nucleotides, the CDR3 is TGTGCCAGTACGACAGGGGTAGGCTATGGCTACACCTTC. Protein sequence: CASTTGVGYGYTF.

This chain connects TRBV6-5 to TRBJ2-7; TRBD1 matches at 9 bases. V gave up 5 bases and J gave up 7 bases; unmatched junction bases: 6. In germline, CDR1 is MNHEY, CDR2 SVGAGI. The CDR3 runs 13 residues. CDR3 DNA sequence: TGTGCCAGCAGTCCGGACAGGGGTAATGAGCAGTACTTC. This codes for CASSPDRGNEQYF.

The chain is built from TRBV11-2 and TRBJ1-2; the match to TRBD1 covers 8 bases. The CDR3 loop spans 17 amino acids. Germline lookup yields CDR1 SGHAT and CDR2 FQNNGV. The V segment lost 0 bases and the J segment 8 bases; nucleotides outside the gene matches: 14. The CDR3 DNA reads TGTGCCAGCAGCTTAGATCCCGGACAGGGTGGTTTCAGGGGCTACACCTTC. Translation gives CASSLDPGQGGFRGYTF.

The chain links TRBV19 to TRBJ1-2, with 7 bases that match TRBD1. CDR3 length: 13 amino acids. The germline CDR1 and CDR2 sequences are LNHDA and SQIVND (reference sequence). Germline trimming cut 5 bases from V and 7 bases from J; bases unmatched to any gene: 7. CDR3 residues: CASSGTVRGGYTF. CDR3 DNA: TGTGCCAGTAGTGGGACAGTCCGGGGTGGCTACACCTTC.

V gene TRBV12-5 combines with J gene TRBJ1-2, with D unclear. Trimming shortened V by 1 base and J by 5 bases, and 8 bases separated the two germline ends. The germline V gene encodes CDR1 LGHNT and CDR2 FRNRAP. CDR3 length: 13 amino acids. The CDR3 DNA is TGTGCTAGTGGTTTGGGACACACTTATGGCTACACCTTC. Translated: CASGLGHTYGYTF.

J is TRBJ2-1 and V is TRBV5-1; 13 nucleotides line up with TRBD2. V shed 6 bases and J 7 bases; nucleotides not matched to a gene: 7. Germline V gene data show CDR1 as SGHRS and CDR2 as YFSETQ. The CDR3 is 15 residues long. In nucleotides, the CDR3 is TGCGCCAGCACCCCCGGGACTAGCGGGGCGAATGAGCAGTTCTTC. This codes for CASTPGTSGANEQFF.

V is TRBV15 and J is TRBJ1-3, with 7 bases that match TRBD1. Germline V gene sequence: CDR1 LNHNV, CDR2 YYDKDF (reference sequence). The CDR3 runs to 16 residues. V lost 3 bases to trimming and J lost 0 bases; unmatched junction nucleotides: 5. CDR3 protein: CATSRETGYSGNTIYF. The CDR3 nucleotides are TGTGCCACCAGCAGGGAGACAGGGTACTCTGGAAACACCATATATTTT.

J is TRBJ1-2 and V is TRBV29-1; 8 nucleotides match TRBD1. CDR1 is SQVTM, CDR2 ANQGSEA, per germline. Trimming at V came to 4 bases and at J to 2 bases, leaving 9 bases not matched to a gene. The CDR3 sequence is 15 residues long. DNA of the CDR3: TGCAGCGTTGGGGGGACAGGCACGATAAACTATGGCTACACCTTC. Its protein product is CSVGGTGTINYGYTF. Full variable domain (remainder filled in from reference TRBV29-1 and TRBJ1-2): SAVISQKPSRDICQRGTSLTIQCQVDSQVTMMFWYRQQPGQSLTLIATANQGSEATYESGFVIDKFPISRPNLTFSTLTVSNMSPEDSSIYLCSVGGTGTINYGYTFGSGTRLTVV.

This chain joins TRBV2 and TRBJ2-3; the match to TRBD2 covers 12 bases. This CDR3 has 15 amino acids. The V gene end was trimmed by 5 bases and the J gene end by 2 bases; junction bases not matched to a gene: 2. The germline gives CDR1 SNHLY, CDR2 FYNNEI. CDR3 region: CASSRTSGTTDTQYF. The CDR3 DNA reads TGTGCCAGCAGTAGGACTAGCGGGACCACAGATACGCAGTATTTT. The variable domain in full, completed from reference TRBV2 and TRBJ2-3, reads EPEVTQTPSHQVTQMGQEVILRCVPISNHLYFYWYRQILGQKVEFLVSFYNNEISEKSEIFDDQFSVERPDGSNFTLKIRSTKLEDSAMYFCASSRTSGTTDTQYFGPGTRLTVL.

The chain employs TRBV11-3 and TRBJ2-3; D remains ambiguous. Germline V lookup: CDR1 SGHNT, CDR2 YENEEA. This CDR3 is built from 14 residues. V was trimmed by 5 bases and J by 9 bases, leaving 18 bases between them. CDR3: CASSTASLGRTQYF. The CDR3 bases are TGTGCCAGCAGCACGGCCTCCCTAGGTCGCACGCAGTATTTT.

V is TRBV6-4 and J is TRBJ2-7, with TRBD2 as a possible D gene (6 bases). CDR1 is MRHNA, CDR2 SNTAGT, per germline. The CDR3 is made up of 16 amino acids. Trimming left V 3 bases short and J 6 bases short, with 21 bases between. The CDR3: CASSETRRDPRGEQYF. The CDR3 bases are TGTGCCAGCAGTGAGACGCGGCGGGACCCTCGGGGCGAGCAGTACTTC.

The J gene is TRBJ2-7, the V gene TRBV4-3, with 9 bases fitting TRBD1. The trim removed 4 bases at V and 7 bases at J, leaving 14 bases unmatched. The germline gives CDR1 LGHNA, CDR2 YSLEER. This CDR3 is built from 16 residues. CDR3 sequence: CASSRSATGGWGEQYF. The DNA for the CDR3 is TGCGCCAGCAGCCGTTCTGCGACAGGGGGTTGGGGGGAGCAGTACTTC.

V and J are TRBV4-3 and TRBJ1-2; D is perhaps TRBD1 (6 bases). The germline CDR1 and CDR2 sequences are LGHNA and YSLEER. Trimming took 0 bases from V and 8 from J, leaving 13 bases between them. The CDR3 extends over 14 amino acids. The CDR3 sequence: CASSQDRAGDGYTF. For the CDR3, the DNA is TGCGCCAGCAGCCAAGATCGGGCAGGGGACGGCTACACCTTC.

The V and J genes are TRBV28 and TRBJ2-2; D may be TRBD2 (6 bases). The CDR3 consists of 14 residues. V gave up 4 bases and J gave up 0 bases, with 6 bases separating them. Germline lookup yields CDR1 MDHEN and CDR2 SYDVKM. The CDR3 bases are TGTGCCAGCAGTTGGAGGGCGAACACCGGGGAGCTGTTTTTT. Its protein is CASSWRANTGELFF. Complete variable domain (other parts from reference TRBV28 and TRBJ2-2): DVKVTQSSRYLVKRTGEKVFLECVQDMDHENMFWYRQDPGLGLRLIYFSYDVKMKEKGDIPEGYSVSREKKERFSLILESASTNQTSMYLCASSWRANTGELFFGEGSRLTVL.

The genes are TRBV28 and TRBJ2-3; 8 bases line up with TRBD1. The CDR3 covers 17 residues. Germline CDR1 and CDR2: MDHEN and SYDVKM. Trimming removed 2 bases from V and 1 base from J; junction bases left unmatched: 8. CDR3 residues: CASSLPQDRDGTDTQYF. The DNA for the CDR3 is TGTGCCAGCAGTTTACCCCAGGACAGGGACGGCACAGATACGCAGTATTTT.

This rearrangement joins TRBV19 to TRBJ1-1, with a possible D match to TRBD1 (6 bases). This CDR3 has 14 residues. Germline assignment: CDR1 LNHDA and CDR2 SQIVND (reference sequence). V was trimmed by 7 bases and J by 4 bases, leaving 16 bases between them. The CDR3 sequence: CASTISSGATEAFF. The CDR3 nucleotides read TGTGCCAGTACCATAAGTTCAGGGGCCACTGAAGCTTTCTTT.

This chain uses TRBV27 with TRBJ2-7; the D gene is possibly TRBD1 (5 bases). V was pared by 8 bases and J by 3 bases, with 8 bases between. This CDR3 contains 11 residues. CDR1 is MNHEY and CDR2 is SMNVEV in the germline V gene (reference sequence). The CDR3 nucleotides read TGTGCCAGCTCCACAGGCTACGAGCAGTACTTC. It yields the protein CASSTGYEQYF.

The chain joins TRBV11-2 to TRBJ2-3, with D possibly being TRBD2 (5 bases). The CDR3 is 15 residues long. V lost 2 bases to trimming and J lost 6 bases, with 15 bases between them. Germline V gives CDR1 SGHAT, CDR2 FQNNGV. CDR3 sequence reads: CASSLRAGGRDTQYF. The DNA for the CDR3 is TGTGCCAGCAGCTTAAGGGCGGGCGGACGGGATACGCAGTATTTT.

The J gene is TRBJ1-2, the V gene TRBV5-1; 8 nucleotides match TRBD1. V dropped 2 bases and J dropped 6; count of bases not matched to a gene: 9. This CDR3 is 15 amino acids long. Germline CDR1 SGHRS, CDR2 YFSETQ. CDR3 loop: CASSFRQGADDGYTF. The CDR3 coding sequence is TGCGCCAGCAGCTTTCGGCAGGGGGCGGACGATGGCTACACCTTC.

The chain carries TRBV28 and TRBJ1-5, with a possible D match to TRBD1 (6 bases). The CDR3 runs 15 residues. CDR1 is MDHEN, CDR2 SYDVKM, per germline. V was cut by 7 bases and J by 3 bases, with 16 bases left in between. In nucleotides, the CDR3 is TGTGCCAGCACTCAATCGGACAGATCCAATCAGCCCCAGCATTTT. Translated, it gives CASTQSDRSNQPQHF.

CDR3 nucleotides: TGTGCCAGCAGCCAGGCAGGACAGGCCTATGGCTACACCTTC. It yields the protein CASSQAGQAYGYTF. The chain links TRBV14 to TRBJ1-2; 7 nucleotides match TRBD1. The CDR3 length is 14 residues. Looked up from germline, CDR1 is SGHDN and CDR2 is FVKESK. V lost 3 bases to trimming and J lost 4 bases; unmatched junction nucleotides: 5.

The chain employs TRBV10-2 and TRBJ1-3, with TRBD1 as a possible D gene (5 bases). The length of the CDR3 is 15 residues. With 7 bases removed from V and 0 bases from J, the gap between germline ends came to 13 bases. Germline CDR1 and CDR2: WSHSY and SAAADI. CDR3 residues: CASTSDSFSGNTIYF. In DNA, the CDR3 is TGCGCCAGCACCTCAGACAGTTTCTCTGGAAACACCATATATTTT.